The 8 T cell receptor beta chains reported below all come from one sample, sequenced in a study of blood T cell repertoires in COVID-19. Assay: immunoSEQ multiplex PCR; the TCRdb copy retains only in-frame clones and omits some. The sample lists 95,000 to 110,000 clones, 88% seen once, with approximately 3.5% in the top ten. Sequenced input: peripheral blood. Every receptor here comes from a human donor in a cohort sampled during active COVID-19.

The chain combines TRBV27 with TRBJ1-2; 7 bases are a match to TRBD1. CDR1 and CDR2 from the germline V gene are MNHEY and SMNVEV (reference sequence). J gave up 4 bases and V 5 bases, and 10 bases lay outside the gene matches. The CDR3 loop spans 15 amino acids. CDR3 coding DNA: TGTGCCAGCAGTCCCCGACAGGGAACTTCCTATGGCTACACCTTC. Its protein product is CASSPRQGTSYGYTF.

The rearrangement joins TRBV2 to TRBJ2-1; 11 bases line up with TRBD1. V gave up 7 bases and J gave up 9 bases; unmatched junction bases: 8. This CDR3 contains 14 residues. The germline V gene encodes CDR1 SNHLY and CDR2 FYNNEI. The DNA for the CDR3 is TGTGCCAGCATAGGTGGACAGGGGGCTGGTGAGCAGTTCTTC. Translated, it gives CASIGGQGAGEQFF.

The chain recombines TRBV7-8 with TRBJ1-2; maybe TRBD1 (5 bases). The germline gives CDR1 SGHVS, CDR2 FQNEAQ. Trimming stripped 1 base from V and 7 bases from J, with 10 bases between. This CDR3 region has 13 residues. Here the CDR3 reads CASSLGGDLGYTF. The CDR3 DNA follows: TGTGCCAGCAGCTTAGGGGGGGATCTTGGCTACACCTTC. Variable domain in full (rest from reference TRBV7-8 and TRBJ1-2): GAGVSQSPRYKVAKRGQDVALRCDPISGHVSLFWYQQALGQGPEFLTYFQNEAQLDKSGLPSDRFFAERPEGSVSTLKIQRTQQEDSAVYLCASSLGGDLGYTFGSGTRLTVV.

CDR3 nucleotide sequence: TGTGCCAGCAGCCAAGATACCGGGACAGACTATCAGCCCCAGCATTTT. As protein: CASSQDTGTDYQPQHF. This chain links TRBV3-1 (or the pseudogene TRBV3-2) with TRBJ1-5; 7 bases line up with TRBD1. CDR1 is LGHDT and CDR2 is YNNKEL in the germline V gene (reference sequence). J lost 5 bases, V lost 0 bases, and 7 bases had no gene match. The CDR3 is 16 amino acids.

V usage is TRBV7-9 and J usage is TRBJ2-7, with 9 nucleotides matching TRBD2. Germline trimming cut 1 base from V and 2 bases from J; bases unmatched to any gene: 3. CDR3 size: 15 residues. Germline-derived CDR1 and CDR2 are SEHNR and FQNEAQ (reference sequence). The DNA of the CDR3 is TGTGCCAGCAGCTTAGTGATAGCGGGAGCCTACGAGCAGTACTTC. It codes for CASSLVIAGAYEQYF.

This chain links TRBV7-9 with TRBJ2-1; TRBD2 matches 7 bases. The CDR3 contains 15 residues. With V trimmed by 1 base and J by 3 bases, 3 bases remained unmatched. The germline CDR1 and CDR2 sequences are SEHNR and FQNEAQ (reference sequence). CDR3 loop: CASSLVPSGYNEQFF. The CDR3 coding sequence is TGTGCCAGCAGCTTAGTGCCTAGCGGCTACAATGAGCAGTTCTTC. The full variable domain, in which reference TRBV7-9 and TRBJ2-1 provide the parts outside the CDR3, is DTGVSQNPRHKITKRGQNVTFRCDPISEHNRLYWYRQTLGQGPEFLTYFQNEAQLEKSRLLSDRFSAERPKGSFSTLEIQRTEQGDSAMYLCASSLVPSGYNEQFFGPGTRLTVL.

This clone has only one observation. This rearrangement joins TRBV9 to TRBJ2-7; 10 bases are a match to TRBD2. With 1 base clipped from V and 3 bases from J, the junction kept 4 bases outside the gene matches. Germline V gene sequence: CDR1 SGDLS, CDR2 YYNGEE. The CDR3 loop spans 15 amino acids. CDR3 sequence reads: CASSVLAGDHYEQYF. CDR3 nucleotide sequence: TGTGCCAGCAGCGTACTAGCGGGGGACCACTACGAGCAGTACTTC.

The V call is TRBV6-5, the J call TRBJ2-1, with D tentatively TRBD1 (5 bases). Germline lookup yields CDR1 MNHEY and CDR2 SVGAGI. The V end lost 6 bases, the J end lost 0 bases, and 12 bases lay between the germline ends. The CDR3 totals 15 residues. CDR3: CASSQTASSYNEQFF. In DNA form, the CDR3 reads TGTGCCAGCAGCCAGACAGCAAGCTCCTACAATGAGCAGTTCTTC.